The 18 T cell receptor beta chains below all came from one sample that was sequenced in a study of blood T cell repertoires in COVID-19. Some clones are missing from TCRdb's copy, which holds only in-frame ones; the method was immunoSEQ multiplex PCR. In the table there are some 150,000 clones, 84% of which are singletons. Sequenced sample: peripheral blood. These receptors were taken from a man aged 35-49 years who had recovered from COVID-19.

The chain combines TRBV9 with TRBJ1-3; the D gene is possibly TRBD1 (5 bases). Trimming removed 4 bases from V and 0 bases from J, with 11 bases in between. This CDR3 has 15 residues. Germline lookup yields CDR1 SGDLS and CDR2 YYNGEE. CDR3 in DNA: TGTGCCAGCAGCCCCAGCGGGGGCTCTGGAAACACCATATATTTT. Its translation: CASSPSGGSGNTIYF.

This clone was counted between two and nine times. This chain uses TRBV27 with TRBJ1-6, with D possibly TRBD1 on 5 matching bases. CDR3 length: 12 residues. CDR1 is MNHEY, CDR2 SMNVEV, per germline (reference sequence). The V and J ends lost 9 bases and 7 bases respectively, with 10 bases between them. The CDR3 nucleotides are TGTGCCAGTGGCAGGGTCAATTCACCCCTCCACTTT. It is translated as CASGRVNSPLHF.

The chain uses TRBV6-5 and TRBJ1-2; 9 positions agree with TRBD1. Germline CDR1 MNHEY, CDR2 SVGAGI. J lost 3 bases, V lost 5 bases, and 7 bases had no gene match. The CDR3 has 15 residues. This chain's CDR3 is CASSTNRGPHYGYTF. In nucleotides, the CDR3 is TGTGCCAGCAGTACTAACAGGGGGCCGCACTATGGCTACACCTTC.

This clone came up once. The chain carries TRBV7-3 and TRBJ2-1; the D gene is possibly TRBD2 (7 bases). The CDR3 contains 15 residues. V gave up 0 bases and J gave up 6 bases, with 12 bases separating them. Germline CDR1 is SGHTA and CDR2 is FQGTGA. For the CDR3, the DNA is TGTGCCAGCAGCTTAACGCCGGGGGGCCTCAATGAGCAGTTCTTC. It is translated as CASSLTPGGLNEQFF.

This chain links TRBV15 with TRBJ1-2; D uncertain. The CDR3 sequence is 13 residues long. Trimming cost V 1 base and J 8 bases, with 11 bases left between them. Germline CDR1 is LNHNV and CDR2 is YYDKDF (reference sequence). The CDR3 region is CATSRATYEGYTF. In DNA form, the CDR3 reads TGTGCCACCAGCAGAGCTACTTATGAGGGCTACACCTTC.

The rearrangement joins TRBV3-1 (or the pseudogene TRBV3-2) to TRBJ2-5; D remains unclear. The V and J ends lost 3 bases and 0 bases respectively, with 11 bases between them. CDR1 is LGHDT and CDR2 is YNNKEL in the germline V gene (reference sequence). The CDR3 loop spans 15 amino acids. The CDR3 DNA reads TGTGCCAGCAGCCAGACACGTTCGTACCAAGAGACCCAGTACTTC. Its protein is CASSQTRSYQETQYF.

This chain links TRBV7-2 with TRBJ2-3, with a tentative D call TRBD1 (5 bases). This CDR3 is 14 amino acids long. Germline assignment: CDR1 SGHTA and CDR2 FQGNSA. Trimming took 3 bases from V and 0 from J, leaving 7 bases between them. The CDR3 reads CASSFDRSTDTQYF. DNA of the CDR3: TGTGCCAGCAGCTTTGACAGAAGCACAGATACGCAGTATTTT.

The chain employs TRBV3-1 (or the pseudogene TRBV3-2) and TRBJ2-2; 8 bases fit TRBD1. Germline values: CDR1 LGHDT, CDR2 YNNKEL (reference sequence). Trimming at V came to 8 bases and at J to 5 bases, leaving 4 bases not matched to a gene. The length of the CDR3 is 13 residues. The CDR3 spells CASARGPTGELFF. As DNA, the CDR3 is TGTGCCAGCGCCAGGGGGCCGACCGGGGAGCTGTTTTTT.

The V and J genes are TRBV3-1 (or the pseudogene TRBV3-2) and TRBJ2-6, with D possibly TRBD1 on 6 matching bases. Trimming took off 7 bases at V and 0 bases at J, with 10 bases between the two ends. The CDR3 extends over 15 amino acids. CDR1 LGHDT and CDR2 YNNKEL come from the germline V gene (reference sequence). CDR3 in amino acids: CASKLQGSGANVLTF. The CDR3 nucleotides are TGTGCCAGCAAGCTACAGGGCTCTGGGGCCAACGTCCTGACTTTC.

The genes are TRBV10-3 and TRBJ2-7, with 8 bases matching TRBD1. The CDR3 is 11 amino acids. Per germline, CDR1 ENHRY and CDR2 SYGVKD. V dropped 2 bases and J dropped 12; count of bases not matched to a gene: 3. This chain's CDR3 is CAISETGQVYF. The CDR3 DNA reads TGTGCCATCAGTGAGACGGGACAGGTGTACTTC.

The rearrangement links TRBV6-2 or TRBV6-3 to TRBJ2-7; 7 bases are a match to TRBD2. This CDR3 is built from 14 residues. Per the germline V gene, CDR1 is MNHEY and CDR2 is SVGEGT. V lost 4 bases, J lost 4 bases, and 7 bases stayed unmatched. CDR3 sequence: CASSWSGKTYEQYF. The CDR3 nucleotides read TGTGCCAGCAGTTGGAGCGGGAAAACTTACGAGCAGTACTTC.

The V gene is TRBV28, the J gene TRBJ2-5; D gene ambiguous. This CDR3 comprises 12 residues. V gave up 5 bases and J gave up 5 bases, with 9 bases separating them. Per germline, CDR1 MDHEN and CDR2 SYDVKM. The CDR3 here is CASSQATETQYF. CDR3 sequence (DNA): TGTGCCAGCAGTCAGGCTACCGAGACCCAGTACTTC.

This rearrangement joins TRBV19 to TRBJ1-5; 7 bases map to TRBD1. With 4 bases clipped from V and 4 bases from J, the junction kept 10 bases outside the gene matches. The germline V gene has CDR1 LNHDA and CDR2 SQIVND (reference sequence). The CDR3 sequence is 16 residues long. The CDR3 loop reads CASSTGQRVVNQPQHF. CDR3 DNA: TGTGCCAGTAGTACGGGACAGAGGGTTGTAAATCAGCCCCAGCATTTT.

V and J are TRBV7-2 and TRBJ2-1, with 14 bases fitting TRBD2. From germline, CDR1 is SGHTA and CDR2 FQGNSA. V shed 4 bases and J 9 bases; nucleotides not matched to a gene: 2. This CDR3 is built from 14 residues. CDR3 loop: CASSSTSGRAEQFF. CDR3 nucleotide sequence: TGTGCCAGCAGCTCGACTAGCGGGAGGGCTGAGCAGTTCTTC.

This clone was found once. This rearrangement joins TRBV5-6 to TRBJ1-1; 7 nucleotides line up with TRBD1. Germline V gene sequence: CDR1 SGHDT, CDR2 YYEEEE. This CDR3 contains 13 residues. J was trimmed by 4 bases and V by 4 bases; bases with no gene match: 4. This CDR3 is CASSTQGGTEAFF. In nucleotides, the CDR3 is TGTGCCAGCAGCACTCAGGGGGGCACTGAAGCTTTCTTT.

The CDR3 bases are TGTGCCAGCAGCTTAAGGGGGCTAAGGAACACTGAAGCTTTCTTT. This sequence encodes CASSLRGLRNTEAFF. This chain uses TRBV11-3 with TRBJ1-1; 7 bases fit TRBD1. The ends lost 2 bases at V and 1 base at J; junction bases unmatched: 4. The CDR3 totals 15 residues. Germline V gives CDR1 SGHNT, CDR2 YENEEA.

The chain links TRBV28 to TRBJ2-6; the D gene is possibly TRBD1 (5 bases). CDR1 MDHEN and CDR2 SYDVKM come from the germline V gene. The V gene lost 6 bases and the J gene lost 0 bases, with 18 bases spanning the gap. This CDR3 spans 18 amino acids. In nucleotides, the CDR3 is TGTGCCAGCAGCCAACCCGGACAATCGAGCTCTGGGGCCAACGTCCTGACTTTC. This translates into CASSQPGQSSSGANVLTF.

The chain's CDR3 is CASGAPGGRRRYTF. As DNA, the CDR3 is TGTGCCAGCGGCGCTCCGGGAGGTAGGAGACGCTACACCTTC. The rearrangement joins TRBV6-5 to TRBJ1-2, with D unresolved. The CDR3 totals 14 residues. V was clipped by 8 bases and J by 9 bases, with 22 bases between them. Germline V CDR1 and CDR2: MNHEY, SVGAGI.